This T cell receptor beta chain is drawn from a study of identical twins. The CDR3 spans 9 residues. V was shortened by 7 bases and J by 9 bases, with 4 bases between the two germline ends. Germline assignment: CDR1 DFQATT and CDR2 SNEGSKA (reference sequence). Study-level points and caveats: Partly confounded zero-insertion analyses could result from invariant MAIT and iNKT cells.

One entry per CDR3 protein, called by TCRdb with MiXCR from the 5' RACE reads. The sample has about 690,000 distinct CDR3 sequences; 21% are singletons. About this clonotype itself: Its antigen remains unidentified.

Separately, the same data were catalogued under a study of T cells expressing NK-cell markers. That report notes: Source material for TCR beta repertoires consisted of sorted CD3+CD56+NKG2C+, CD3+CD56+NKG2C- and CD3+CD56-NKG2C+ T cells. The share of CD8+ T cells held by dominant NKG2C+ clonotypes was roughly 1.0-8% in several donors.

This TCR was sampled from a woman aged 18-29 years in good health. The sequencing input was PBMCs. The rearrangement uses TRBV20-1 and TRBJ1-6; D not certain. The CDR3 sequence: CSVGSPLHF. The CDR3, as DNA: TGCAGTGTAGGTTCACCCCTCCACTTT.